This record concerns one T cell receptor (beta chain) sequence. Preparation of the TCRbeta library was carried out with unique molecular identifiers. TCRdb re-called the PCR reads with MiXCR, one entry per CDR3 protein. This sample has about 270,000 distinct CDR3 sequences; more than 8% occur once, and the top ten carry 10%. The data were obtained in a study of T-cell reconstitution after alpha-beta-depleted transplantation in children. This CDR3 has 16 amino acids. The junction had 6 bases not matched to a gene; V was cut back by 6 bases and J by 0 bases. The clonotype was recovered from a human donor who donated a stem cell graft to a child with SCID. The chain employs TRBV12-3 or TRBV12-4 and TRBJ2-7; TRBD2 aligns across 12 bases. The source material was PBMCs from the stem cell graft donor, sampled from the stem cell graft. The CDR3 protein is CASSRRLAGASYEQYF. The CDR3, as DNA: TGTGCCAGCAGCCGAAGACTAGCGGGGGCCTCCTACGAGCAGTACTTC.